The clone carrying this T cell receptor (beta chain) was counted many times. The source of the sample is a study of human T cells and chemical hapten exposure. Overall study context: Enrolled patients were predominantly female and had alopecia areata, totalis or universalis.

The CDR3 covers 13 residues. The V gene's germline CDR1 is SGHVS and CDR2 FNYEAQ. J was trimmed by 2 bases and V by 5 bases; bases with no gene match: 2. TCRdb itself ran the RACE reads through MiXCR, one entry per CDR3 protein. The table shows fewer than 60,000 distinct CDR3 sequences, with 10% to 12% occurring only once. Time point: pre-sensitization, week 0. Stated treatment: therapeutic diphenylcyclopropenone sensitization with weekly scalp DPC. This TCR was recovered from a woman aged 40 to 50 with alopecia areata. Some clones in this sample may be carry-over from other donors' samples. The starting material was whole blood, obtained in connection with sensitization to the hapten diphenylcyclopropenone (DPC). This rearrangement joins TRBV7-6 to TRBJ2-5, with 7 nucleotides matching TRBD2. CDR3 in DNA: TGTGCCAGCAGCCGGACTAGTCAAGAGACCCAGTACTTC. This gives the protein CASSRTSQETQYF.